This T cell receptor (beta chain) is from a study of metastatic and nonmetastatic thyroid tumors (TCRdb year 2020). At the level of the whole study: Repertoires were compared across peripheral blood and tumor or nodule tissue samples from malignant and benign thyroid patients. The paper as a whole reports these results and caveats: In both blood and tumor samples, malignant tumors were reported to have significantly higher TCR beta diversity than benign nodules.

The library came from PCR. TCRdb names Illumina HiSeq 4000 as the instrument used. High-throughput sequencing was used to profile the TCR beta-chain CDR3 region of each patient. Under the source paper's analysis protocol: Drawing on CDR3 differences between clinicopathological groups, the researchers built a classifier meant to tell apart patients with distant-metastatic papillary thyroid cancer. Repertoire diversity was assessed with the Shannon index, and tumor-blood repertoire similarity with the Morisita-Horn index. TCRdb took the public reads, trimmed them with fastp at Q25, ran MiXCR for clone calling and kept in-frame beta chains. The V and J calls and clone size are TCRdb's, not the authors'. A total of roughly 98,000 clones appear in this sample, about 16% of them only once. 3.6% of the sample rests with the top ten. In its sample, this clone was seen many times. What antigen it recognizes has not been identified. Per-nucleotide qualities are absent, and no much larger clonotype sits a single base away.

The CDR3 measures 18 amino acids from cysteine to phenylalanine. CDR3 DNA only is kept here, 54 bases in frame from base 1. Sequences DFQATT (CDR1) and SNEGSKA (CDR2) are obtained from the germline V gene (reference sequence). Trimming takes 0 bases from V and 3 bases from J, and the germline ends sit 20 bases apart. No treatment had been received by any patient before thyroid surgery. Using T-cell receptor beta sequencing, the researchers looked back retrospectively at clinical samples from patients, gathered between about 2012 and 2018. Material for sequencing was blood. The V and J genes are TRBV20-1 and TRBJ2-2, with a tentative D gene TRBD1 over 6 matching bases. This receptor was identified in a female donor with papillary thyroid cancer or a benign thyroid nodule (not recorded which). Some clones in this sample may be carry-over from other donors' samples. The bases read TGCAGTGCTAGAGACCCCTACTCGACAGGCCAGGACACCGGGGAGCTGTTTTTT. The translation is CSARDPYSTGQDTGELFF.